The 20 T cell receptor beta chains in this list originate from one sample, sequenced in a study of beta chain features in type 1 diabetes. Expressed TCRB transcripts were sequenced, since all the RNA that had been isolated was reverse transcribed. Sequenced by immunoSEQ multiplex PCR; TCRdb stores in-frame clones only, minus some. The sample contains 140,000 to 150,000 clones, 8% to 13% of which appear only once. Sequencing was performed on naive CD4+ T cells from blood. Source of these receptors: a man younger than 35 in good health.

The V call is TRBV5-6, the J call TRBJ1-2; D unclear. CDR1 SGHDT and CDR2 YYEEEE come from the germline V gene. The CDR3 covers 13 residues. The V end was cut by 3 bases, the J end by 8 bases, with 14 bases between. The DNA for the CDR3 is TGTGCCAGCAGCTCCTGGGATCCGGGGGGCTACACCTTC. As protein: CASSSWDPGGYTF. Full variable domain (rest looked up from reference TRBV5-6 and TRBJ1-2): DAGVTQSPTHLIKTRGQQVTLRCSPKSGHDTVSWYQQALGQGPQFIFQYYEEEERQRGNFPDRFSGHQFPNYSSELNVNALLLGDSALYLCASSSWDPGGYTFGSGTRLTVV.

This clone was counted only a few times. The chain is built from TRBV28 and TRBJ1-5; D uncertain. Trimming pared 5 bases from V and 0 bases from J, leaving 11 bases between. The CDR3 covers 15 residues. CDR1 is MDHEN, CDR2 SYDVKM, per germline. DNA of the CDR3: TGTGCCAGCAGTGCGCCCATGCTTAGCAATCAGCCCCAGCATTTT. Translating gives CASSAPMLSNQPQHF. Full variable domain (outside the CDR3, taken from reference TRBV28 and TRBJ1-5): DVKVTQSSRYLVKRTGEKVFLECVQDMDHENMFWYRQDPGLGLRLIYFSYDVKMKEKGDIPEGYSVSREKKERFSLILESASTNQTSMYLCASSAPMLSNQPQHFGDGTRLSIL.

The table lists this clone with a few counts. The gene calls are TRBV30 and TRBJ2-3; perhaps TRBD2 as D (7 bases). CDR1 and CDR2 (germline): GTSNPN, SVGIG (reference sequence). The length of the CDR3 is 15 residues. Trimming cost V 0 bases and J 6 bases, with 16 bases left between them. CDR3 DNA: TGTGCCTGGAGTGTACTGAGGGGGGGAGGGGATACGCAGTATTTT. Translated: CAWSVLRGGGDTQYF.

In its sample, this clone was seen a few times. The gene calls are TRBV7-2 and TRBJ2-7; 9 bases line up with TRBD1. V shed 6 bases, J shed 2 bases, and the junction held 8 bases outside the gene matches. The CDR3 contains 15 residues. CDR1 SGHTA and CDR2 FQGNSA come from the germline V gene. Here the CDR3 DNA reads TGTGCCAGCAGGGGGACCGGGACAGGGACCTACGAGCAGTACTTC. Translating it yields CASRGTGTGTYEQYF.

This clone was counted ten times or more. This rearrangement joins TRBV5-4 to TRBJ2-4; 9 bases are a match to TRBD1. V dropped 4 bases and J dropped 2; count of bases not matched to a gene: 4. CDR1 and CDR2 (germline): SGHNT, YYREEE (reference sequence). The CDR3 extends over 15 amino acids. This CDR3 reads CASSLQGATKNIQYF. The CDR3 DNA sequence: TGTGCCAGCAGCCTACAGGGGGCAACCAAAAACATTCAGTACTTC.

The chain carries TRBV5-4 and TRBJ2-5; D not resolved. The CDR3 spans 14 residues. CDR1 and CDR2 (germline): SGHNT, YYREEE (reference sequence). Trimming left V 4 bases short and J 1 base short, with 11 bases between. The CDR3 bases are TGTGCCAGCAGCCAAAGCAGGATCCAAGAGACCCAGTACTTC. This codes for CASSQSRIQETQYF.

This clone was counted between two and nine times. This chain links TRBV15 with TRBJ1-4; the D gene is possibly TRBD1 (5 bases). The germline V and J ends were trimmed by 2 bases and 7 bases, with 11 bases remaining between them. Germline V gene sequence: CDR1 LNHNV, CDR2 YYDKDF (reference sequence). The CDR3 length is 14 residues. The CDR3 DNA follows: TGTGCCACCAGCAGACATCAGGGTGGTGAAAAACTGTTTTTT. Amino acid sequence: CATSRHQGGEKLFF.

A few counts support this clone. This chain links TRBV4-1 with TRBJ2-7; tentative D call: TRBD1 (5 bases). This CDR3 region has 18 residues. With 0 bases removed from V and 0 bases from J, the gap between germline ends came to 18 bases. Looked up from germline, CDR1 is MGHRA and CDR2 is YSYEKL. CDR3 residues: CASSQDLAGAAISYEQYF. DNA of the CDR3: TGCGCCAGCAGCCAAGACCTGGCTGGGGCAGCCATCTCCTACGAGCAGTACTTC.

The V gene is TRBV27, the J gene TRBJ2-3, with 8 positions matching TRBD2. This CDR3 comprises 15 residues. The ends lost 6 bases at V and 5 bases at J; junction bases unmatched: 10. The germline V gene encodes CDR1 MNHEY and CDR2 SMNVEV (reference sequence). Here the CDR3 reads CASRVGRAWGDTQYF. As DNA, the CDR3 is TGTGCCAGCAGGGTCGGGAGGGCGTGGGGAGATACGCAGTATTTT.

V gene TRBV5-4 combines with J gene TRBJ2-7, with a possible D match to TRBD2 (5 bases). CDR3 size: 15 residues. V was shortened by 4 bases and J by 7 bases, with 21 bases between the two germline ends. Per germline, CDR1 SGHNT and CDR2 YYREEE (reference sequence). CDR3 DNA: TGTGCCAGCAGCACGGGCCGTTACCCAAGGGAGGAGCAGTACTTC. Amino acid sequence: CASSTGRYPREEQYF.

The chain links TRBV6-5 to TRBJ2-5, with 8 bases lining up with TRBD1. V lost 5 bases, J lost 4 bases, and 0 bases stayed unmatched. CDR3 size: 12 residues. Germline V CDR1 and CDR2: MNHEY, SVGAGI. CDR3: CASSDRGETQYF. The CDR3 region has the DNA TGTGCCAGCAGTGACAGGGGAGAGACCCAGTACTTC.

This clone has a handful of counts. This rearrangement joins TRBV11-2 to TRBJ2-5; 12 nucleotides align to TRBD2. The V gene end was trimmed by 6 bases and the J gene end by 5 bases; junction bases not matched to a gene: 10. The CDR3 consists of 16 residues. Germline CDR1 reads SGHAT; CDR2 reads FQNNGV. CDR3: CASRKGLAGPGETQYF. The CDR3 region has the DNA TGTGCCAGCAGAAAGGGACTAGCGGGCCCGGGGGAGACCCAGTACTTC.

The chain joins TRBV6-5 to TRBJ1-2; no definite D call. Germline CDR1 and CDR2: MNHEY and SVGAGI. V gave up 2 bases and J gave up 7 bases, with 8 bases separating them. This CDR3 is built from 12 residues. The CDR3 nucleotides read TGTGCCAGCAGTTACCCCACCGGTGGCTACACCTTC. It encodes CASSYPTGGYTF.

V gene TRBV10-1 combines with J gene TRBJ2-3; D is unresolved. Trimming removed 9 bases from V and 6 bases from J, with 4 bases in between. This CDR3 contains 9 residues. The germline gives CDR1 WNHNN, CDR2 SYGVQD (reference sequence). The DNA of the CDR3 is TGCGCCAGACAGGATACGCAGTATTTT. Encoded protein: CARQDTQYF.

A few counts support this clone. V is TRBV6-1 and J is TRBJ2-3; D might be TRBD2 (6 bases). The CDR3 consists of 15 residues. From germline, CDR1 is MNHNS and CDR2 SASEGT. The V gene lost 6 bases and the J gene lost 8 bases, with 21 bases spanning the gap. The chain's CDR3 is CASRPSATLSGTQYF. Written as DNA, the CDR3 is TGTGCCAGCAGACCTAGCGCAACTTTGTCGGGTACGCAGTATTTT.

The chain joins TRBV30 to TRBJ1-5, with 7 bases lining up with TRBD1. From germline, CDR1 is GTSNPN and CDR2 SVGIG (reference sequence). The V gene end was trimmed by 1 base and the J gene end by 7 bases; junction bases not matched to a gene: 4. This CDR3 is built from 13 residues. The CDR3 region is CAWSGAGGQPQHF. The CDR3 nucleotides read TGTGCCTGGAGTGGGGCAGGGGGGCAGCCCCAGCATTTT.

In this sample, this clone turned up many times. The chain carries TRBV25-1 and TRBJ1-2; 7 nucleotides agree with TRBD1. Trimming cost V 5 bases and J 4 bases; bases outside gene matches: 4. The germline CDR1 and CDR2 sequences are MGHDK and SYGVNS. The CDR3 runs to 13 residues. The CDR3: CASSPTGVYGYTF. The CDR3 DNA reads as TGTGCCAGCAGTCCCACAGGGGTCTATGGCTACACCTTC.

This clone was detected only a few times. The J gene is TRBJ1-1, the V gene TRBV6-5, with 8 bases identical to TRBD1. J lost 2 bases, V lost 5 bases, and 4 bases had no gene match. Per the germline V gene, CDR1 is MNHEY and CDR2 is SVGAGI. This CDR3 spans 14 amino acids. The CDR3 DNA sequence: TGTGCCAGCAGTCGATCAGGGGGCAACACTGAAGCTTTCTTT. Residues: CASSRSGGNTEAFF.

This clone was recorded a few times. The J gene is TRBJ2-5, the V gene TRBV6-5; D gene ambiguous. The CDR3 length is 13 residues. From germline, CDR1 is MNHEY and CDR2 SVGAGI. The V gene lost 6 bases and the J gene lost 5 bases, with 13 bases spanning the gap. The CDR3, as DNA: TGTGCCAGCAGCAAATCGGTTCTTGAGACCCAGTACTTC. Amino acid sequence: CASSKSVLETQYF.

V is TRBV7-9 and J is TRBJ2-5, with D hard to call. The CDR3 covers 15 residues. V lost 1 base and J lost 1, with 10 bases in between. Germline CDR1 reads SEHNR; CDR2 reads FQNEAQ (reference sequence). The CDR3 region is CASSLVPGSQETQYF. The CDR3 DNA follows: TGTGCCAGCAGCTTAGTTCCGGGTAGCCAAGAGACCCAGTACTTC.